This is a list of T cell receptor beta chains from one sample in a study of cytomegalovirus exposure and HLA in healthy donors. The method was immunoSEQ multiplex PCR; TCRdb's version includes in-frame clones alone and lacks a portion of them. The sample lists about 140,000 clones; roughly 83% were seen once. The sequenced sample consisted of PBMCs. The source of these receptors is a female donor in good health and CMV-seronegative. CDR3s include the opening cysteine and the closing phenylalanine or tryptophan. Fields, in order: V gene, J gene, D gene, clone size, CDR3 protein, CDR3 DNA. The D gene is left open where the match is weak. Expanded clones are given a class, and other clones once, few, many or no size at all.

>TRBV9|TRBJ1-2|TRBD1|.
CASKTTGAGYGYTF
TGTGCCAGCAAAACGACAGGGGCGGGCTATGGCTACACCTTC
>TRBV9|TRBJ1-4|.|.
CASSVEGRGTSNEKLFF
TGTGCCAGCAGCGTAGAAGGAAGGGGGACCTCTAATGAAAAACTGTTTTTT
>TRBV5-1|TRBJ2-3|TRBD1|.
CASSPRQGGTDTQYF
TGCGCCAGCAGCCCGCGACAGGGCGGCACAGATACGCAGTATTTT
>TRBV2|TRBJ1-5|.|.
CASSGLIGQGGQPQHF
TGTGCCAGCAGTGGACTGATTGGGCAGGGAGGACAGCCCCAGCATTTT
>TRBV9|TRBJ2-7|TRBD1|.
CASSVGDRAYEQYF
TGTGCCAGCAGCGTCGGAGACAGGGCCTACGAGCAGTACTTC
>TRBV25-1|TRBJ2-5|.|.
CASSDPTGATQYF
TGTGCCAGCAGTGACCCTACAGGCGCGACCCAGTACTTC
>TRBV5-6|TRBJ1-2|TRBD1|.
CASSQQGLGYGYTF
TGTGCCAGCAGCCAACAGGGGCTTGGCTATGGCTACACCTTC
>TRBV7-9|TRBJ2-3|TRBD2|few
CASSLAPGGGYTQYF
TGTGCCAGCAGCCTAGCCCCCGGGGGAGGGTATACGCAGTATTTT
>TRBV6-6|TRBJ2-5|.|.
CASSPDGGQGTQYF
TGTGCCAGCAGCCCCGACGGGGGTCAGGGGACCCAGTACTTC
>TRBV19|TRBJ2-3|.|.
CASSISWQRTDTQYF
TGTGCCAGTAGTATTTCCTGGCAACGCACAGATACGCAGTATTTT
>TRBV5-4|TRBJ2-1|.|.
CASSSARGSFQGHEQFF
TGTGCCAGCAGCTCGGCTCGCGGGAGTTTCCAGGGGCATGAGCAGTTCTTC
>TRBV19|TRBJ2-6|.|.
CASSIGQYTSGANVLTF
TGTGCCAGTAGTATAGGACAGTATACCTCTGGGGCCAACGTCCTGACTTTC
>TRBV7-7|TRBJ2-1|TRBD2|.
CASSPGTSYYNEQFF
TGTGCTAGCAGTCCCGGGACTAGCTACTACAATGAGCAGTTCTTC
>TRBV6-1|TRBJ2-1|TRBD2|.
CASSEAVPAGAYNEQFF
TGTGCCAGCAGTGAAGCAGTCCCAGCGGGAGCTTACAATGAGCAGTTCTTC
>TRBV9|TRBJ2-7|.|.
CASSVGGGGEQYF
TGTGCCAGCAGCGTAGGGGGAGGCGGCGAGCAGTACTTC
>TRBV5-1|TRBJ1-1|TRBD1|.
CASRRDRGSNTEAFF
TGCGCCAGCAGGCGGGACAGGGGGTCGAACACTGAAGCTTTCTTT
>TRBV15|TRBJ1-1|TRBD1|.
CATSIGTGLNTEAFF
TGTGCCACCAGCATAGGGACAGGGCTGAACACTGAAGCTTTCTTT
>TRBV6-5|TRBJ1-1|.|.
CASSYGQNTEAFF
TGTGCCAGCAGTTACGGGCAAAACACTGAAGCTTTCTTT
>TRBV6-5|TRBJ1-6|TRBD1|.
CASRGGLNSPLHF
TGTGCCAGCAGAGGGGGCCTTAATTCACCCCTCCACTTT
>TRBV4-3|TRBJ1-2|TRBD1|.
CASSPPGTGASSYGYTF
TGCGCCAGCAGCCCACCCGGGACAGGGGCCTCTAGCTATGGCTACACCTTC
>TRBV13|TRBJ2-1|.|once
CATSPGVSSYNEQFF
TGTGCCACCTCCCCCGGGGTGAGCTCCTACAATGAGCAGTTCTTC
>TRBV2|TRBJ2-2|TRBD2|.
CASSGLAGRELFF
TGTGCCAGCAGTGGGCTAGCGGGTCGGGAGCTGTTTTTT
>TRBV9|TRBJ2-7|TRBD2|.
CASSVVASGGEQYF
TGTGCCAGCAGCGTAGTGGCTAGCGGGGGGGAGCAGTACTTC
>TRBV1|TRBJ1-5|.|.
CTDRGRHQPQHF
TGCACCGACAGGGGTCGGCATCAGCCCCAGCATTTT
>TRBV6-1|TRBJ2-7|TRBD2|.
CASSEGTSMSYEQYF
TGTGCCAGCAGTGAAGGGACTAGCATGTCCTACGAGCAGTACTTC
>TRBV11-3|TRBJ2-7|TRBD2|.
CASSFGRELSYEQYF
TGTGCCAGCAGCTTCGGGCGGGAGCTCTCCTACGAGCAGTACTTC
>TRBV30|TRBJ1-4|TRBD1|.
CACSGQGATNEKLFF
TGTGCCTGCTCGGGACAGGGGGCAACTAATGAAAAACTGTTTTTT
>TRBV30|TRBJ1-1|TRBD1|.
CAWSPDRGVTEAFF
TGTGCCTGGAGTCCCGACAGGGGAGTCACTGAAGCTTTCTTT
>TRBV2|TRBJ1-5|.|.
CASSEAGPGGPQHF
TGTGCCAGCAGTGAAGCAGGCCCCGGAGGCCCCCAGCATTTT
>TRBV5-4|TRBJ1-3|TRBD1|.
CASSLARTGGNTIYF
TGTGCCAGCAGCTTGGCCCGGACAGGGGGAAACACCATATATTTT
>TRBV15|TRBJ2-3|TRBD2|.
CATSRGLAGVTDTQYF
TGTGCCACCAGCAGGGGACTAGCGGGAGTCACAGATACGCAGTATTTT
>TRBV5-1|TRBJ1-3|.|few
CASSFEAGQLENTIYF
TGCGCCAGCAGCTTCGAGGCAGGGCAGCTTGAAAACACCATATATTTT
>TRBV5-1|TRBJ1-5|.|.
CASSLEGTHSNQPQHF
TGCGCCAGCAGCTTGGAGGGGACTCATAGCAATCAGCCCCAGCATTTT
>TRBV5-4|TRBJ2-3|TRBD2|.
CASSASGSFTDTQYF
TGTGCCAGCAGCGCTAGCGGGAGTTTTACTGATACGCAGTATTTT
>TRBV11-2|TRBJ1-3|.|.
CASSPDGHRGGAIYF
TGTGCCAGCAGCCCAGACGGCCACCGAGGAGGGGCCATATATTTT
>TRBV6-4|TRBJ2-2|TRBD1|.
CASSEMAGGAAGELFF
TGTGCCAGCAGTGAAATGGCAGGGGGCGCGGCCGGGGAGCTGTTTTTT
>TRBV15|TRBJ1-5|.|.
CATSGHIAGQINQPQHF
TGTGCCACCAGCGGACATATCGCCGGACAAATCAATCAGCCCCAGCATTTT
>TRBV18|TRBJ2-4|TRBD1|.
CASSSGGIKNIQYF
TGTGCCAGCTCATCAGGGGGTATTAAAAACATTCAGTACTTC
>TRBV7-2|TRBJ2-3|.|.
CASSSRWGQTQYF
TGTGCCAGCAGCTCCAGGTGGGGGCAGACGCAGTATTTT
>TRBV6-1|TRBJ1-4|.|once
CASSAGGGNGKLFF
TGTGCCAGCAGTGCCGGCGGGGGGAACGGAAAACTGTTTTTT
>TRBV5-6|TRBJ2-2|TRBD2|.
CASSLDLGGSGELFF
TGTGCCAGCAGCTTGGATCTCGGCGGGAGCGGGGAGCTGTTTTTT
>TRBV30|TRBJ2-5|.|.
CAWAKNQETQYF
TGTGCCTGGGCGAAGAACCAAGAGACCCAGTACTTC